These T cell receptor beta chains were read from a single sample in a study of T cells after yellow fever vaccination. TCRdb re-derived calls from the 5' RACE reads in MiXCR, one entry per CDR3 protein. The sample yields hundreds of thousands of distinct CDR3 sequences, around 13% seen once. Sequences were derived from CD4+ T cells sorted from PBMCs, sampled 15 days after the yellow fever booster vaccination. These receptors originate from a man younger than 30 who received the YFV17D yellow fever vaccine. The CDR3 runs from the conserved cysteine through the conserved F or W. The D gene is left open where the match is weak. Clone size is shown for a subset of rows, as once, few, many or a class of expanded clone.

TRBJ2-1 | TRBD2 | many | TRBV6-5 | CASSPPSGGAYEQFF | TGTGCCAGCAGCCCTCCTAGCGGGGGGGCCTATGAGCAGTTCTTC
TRBJ2-5 | TRBD2 | NA | TRBV14 | CASSPLTSGGPSETQYF | TGTGCCAGCAGCCCACTGACTAGCGGGGGACCTTCAGAGACCCAGTACTTC
TRBJ1-6 | NA | NA | TRBV18 | CASSPPGPNSPLHF | TGTGCCAGCTCACCGCCGGGTCCTAATTCACCCCTCCACTTT
TRBJ2-1 | NA | NA | TRBV5-1 | CSSSLVAYNEQFF | TGCTCCAGCAGCTTGGTTGCCTACAATGAGCAGTTCTTC
TRBJ2-1 | NA | few | TRBV5-1 | CASSASGSYNEQFF | TGCGCCAGCAGTGCCAGTGGTTCCTACAATGAGCAGTTCTTC
TRBJ1-6 | TRBD1 | few | TRBV5-1 | CASRQLTGAYSPLHF | TGCGCCAGCAGACAGTTGACAGGGGCGTATTCACCCCTCCACTTT
TRBJ1-5 | TRBD1 | NA | TRBV28 | CASGELTGAGNQPQHF | TGTGCCAGCGGAGAACTCACAGGGGCTGGCAATCAGCCCCAGCATTTT
TRBJ2-2 | TRBD1 | NA | TRBV4-3 | CASSQGAGTATGELFF | TGCGCCAGCAGCCAAGGTGCCGGGACAGCAACCGGGGAGCTGTTTTTT
TRBJ2-3 | NA | NA | TRBV7-9 | CASYQWGADTQYF | TGTGCCAGCTATCAGTGGGGGGCAGATACGCAGTATTTT
TRBJ2-6 | NA | many | TRBV12-3/TRBV12-4 | CASSFSGRSGANVLTF | TGTGCCAGCAGTTTTAGCGGCAGATCTGGGGCCAACGTCCTGACTTTC
TRBJ2-5 | NA | few | TRBV5-1 | CASSTGPGETQYF | TGCGCCAGCAGCACCGGTCCGGGAGAGACCCAGTACTTC
TRBJ2-7 | TRBD2 | many | TRBV7-2 | CASSLGVGGAYEQYF | TGTGCCAGCAGCTTAGGAGTCGGGGGGGCCTACGAGCAGTACTTC
TRBJ2-1 | TRBD1 | few | TRBV18 | CASSLNRGTYNEQFF | TGTGCCAGCTCACTTAACAGGGGAACCTACAATGAGCAGTTCTTC
TRBJ1-3 | NA | NA | TRBV16 | CASSLPAGNTIYF | TGTGCCAGCAGCCTACCGGCTGGAAACACCATATATTTT
TRBJ2-2 | NA | NA | TRBV12-3/TRBV12-4 | CASSSTTETGELFF | TGTGCCAGCAGTTCGACGACAGAGACCGGGGAGCTGTTTTTT
TRBJ1-1 | NA | NA | TRBV25-1 | CASSAQAGYTEAFF | TGTGCCAGCAGTGCGCAGGCAGGTTACACTGAAGCTTTCTTT
TRBJ2-1 | NA | many | TRBV20-1 | CSAGRPRGGAYNEQFF | TGCAGTGCTGGACGCCCGCGCGGGGGCGCCTACAATGAGCAGTTCTTC
TRBJ2-7 | NA | many | TRBV6-5 | CASSQPGPPYEQYF | TGTGCCAGCAGCCAACCGGGACCTCCTTACGAGCAGTACTTC
TRBJ2-6 | TRBD1 | many | TRBV23-1 | CASSQAPQRTGATF | TGCGCCAGCAGTCAAGCGCCACAGAGGACAGGGGCGACTTTC
TRBJ2-3 | TRBD2 | many | TRBV5-1 | CASDLLAGGNTQYF | TGCGCCAGCGACCTACTAGCGGGGGGTAATACGCAGTATTTT
TRBJ2-3 | NA | NA | TRBV5-1 | CASSLNRDSTDTQYF | TGCGCCAGCAGCTTGAACAGAGATAGCACAGATACGCAGTATTTT
TRBJ2-3 | TRBD2 | NA | TRBV4-1 | CASSPAPLAGGPDTQYF | TGCGCCAGCAGCCCGGCCCCACTAGCGGGGGGGCCAGATACGCAGTATTTT
TRBJ2-1 | TRBD2 | few | TRBV4-3 | CASSQTWVSGGYYNEQFF | TGCGCCAGCAGCCAGACTTGGGTTAGCGGGGGGTACTACAATGAGCAGTTCTTC
TRBJ1-2 | TRBD1 | few | TRBV27 | CASSLSRTGGFGYTF | TGTGCCAGCAGTTTATCTCGTACAGGGGGCTTTGGCTACACCTTC
TRBJ1-2 | NA | few | TRBV20-1 | CSARDIGDYGYTF | TGCAGTGCTAGAGATATAGGGGACTATGGCTACACCTTC
TRBJ1-2 | NA | NA | TRBV7-2 | CASSPRRTVFLPSNYGYTF | TGTGCCAGCAGCCCCCGCCGGACCGTATTCCTACCCTCTAACTATGGCTACACCTTC
TRBJ2-2 | TRBD1 | few | TRBV9 | CASSPRTGGGGELFF | TGTGCCAGCAGCCCCAGGACAGGGGGGGGCGGGGAGCTGTTTTTT
TRBJ2-1 | TRBD2 | many | TRBV5-1 | CASSLQLAGGLTEQFF | TGCGCCAGCAGCTTGCAACTAGCGGGGGGGCTTACTGAGCAGTTCTTC
TRBJ1-2 | NA | few | TRBV12-3/TRBV12-4 | CASSFGLYGYTF | TGTGCCAGCAGTTTCGGACTCTATGGCTACACCTTC
TRBJ2-3 | NA | few | TRBV5-6 | CASSSIDSTDTQYF | TGTGCCAGCAGCTCTATCGACAGCACAGATACGCAGTATTTT
TRBJ2-3 | NA | few | TRBV3-1 | CASSQDGLAADTQYF | TGTGCCAGCAGCCAAGATGGGCTAGCAGCAGATACGCAGTATTTT
TRBJ1-1 | NA | NA | TRBV4-2 | CASSQDRRGDTEAFF | TGTGCCAGCAGCCAAGATCGTCGAGGTGACACTGAAGCTTTCTTT
TRBJ1-3 | NA | NA | TRBV20-1 | CSAREGGADTIYF | TGCAGTGCTAGAGAAGGGGGGGCGGACACCATATATTTT